This TCR beta chain derives from a study of cytomegalovirus exposure and HLA in healthy donors. Study as a whole: Earlier work reported 117 million unique TCR beta sequences from some 170 million T cells. Whole-study findings and limits: Sequencing artifact likely explains a cluster of highly shared sequence variants. The study put about 180 TCR beta chains on its list as cytomegalovirus-associated. In an earlier analysis, productive rearrangement rates for most beta V segments clustered near 87% or 30%.

This clone was counted a few times. Its antigen is currently unknown. This CDR3 contains 14 residues. Trimming pared 1 base from V and 7 bases from J, leaving 11 bases between. CDR1 and CDR2 from the germline V gene are MNHNS and SASEGT. 13 Jbeta primers and 60 Vbeta primers were used for the PCR. Measured with immunoSEQ multiplex PCR; TCRdb has only the in-frame clones, and not every one. The sample records about 180,000 clones, approximately 80% being singletons. Material for sequencing was PBMCs. J is TRBJ1-5 and V is TRBV6-1; D is unresolved. The source of this sequence is a girl aged 5-17 years in good health and CMV-seropositive. CDR3 DNA sequence: TGTGCCAGCAGTGAAGGTGTCAATGGCCAGCCCCAGCATTTT. Its translation is CASSEGVNGQPQHF.